This is a list of T cell receptor beta chains from one sample in a study of blood T cell repertoires in COVID-19. Assay: immunoSEQ multiplex PCR; the TCRdb copy retains only in-frame clones and omits some. This sample has approximately 45,000 clones, with almost 90% found just once. The sample consisted of peripheral blood. The receptors shown here come from a human donor in a cohort sampled during active COVID-19. Each CDR3 is given with its conserved first and last residue. D genes are given only for firm matches. Only part of the rows carry a size: once, few, many, or a class if the clone is expanded.

>NA|NA|TRBV6-5|TRBJ1-5
TGTGCCACCGAGGACGTCTCCGGGGGCAATCAGCCCCAGCATTTT
CATEDVSGGNQPQHF
>NA|TRBD2|TRBV6-5|TRBJ2-2
TGTGCCAGCAGTTACGGTTTAGCGGGGGTCACCGGGGAGCTGTTTTTT
CASSYGLAGVTGELFF
>few|NA|TRBV24-1|TRBJ2-1
TGTGCCACCAGTGATTTGGTGGCACATGAGCAGTTCTTC
CATSDLVAHEQFF
>NA|TRBD1|TRBV29-1|TRBJ1-2
TGCAGCGTTGCCCCAGCCGGGACAGACTATGGCTACACCTTC
CSVAPAGTDYGYTF
>NA|TRBD1|TRBV9|TRBJ1-5
TGTGCCAGCAGCGTAGTTTCTGGACAGGAACTCAGCAATCAGCCCCAGCATTTT
CASSVVSGQELSNQPQHF
>NA|NA|TRBV9|TRBJ1-4
TGTGCCAGCAGCTTCGGACATGGTGAAAAACTGTTTTTT
CASSFGHGEKLFF
>NA|NA|TRBV7-8|TRBJ1-1
TGTGCCAGCAGCTTGGGACACTCTCTCGTAAGGACTGAAGCTTTCTTT
CASSLGHSLVRTEAFF
>NA|NA|TRBV5-5|TRBJ1-1
TGTGCCAGCAGCTTTCCTCCGGGATTGAACACTGAAGCTTTCTTT
CASSFPPGLNTEAFF
>NA|NA|TRBV19|TRBJ1-2
TGTGCCAGTAGTATACTCGGAGACGCCAGAACTAACTATGGCTACACCTTC
CASSILGDARTNYGYTF
>NA|NA|TRBV7-2|TRBJ1-1
TGTGCCAGCACCGGAGGGGGGAGGGTGTACGAAAAAGCTTTCTTT
CASTGGGRVYEKAFF
>NA|NA|TRBV6-2/TRBV6-3|TRBJ1-1
TGTGCCAGCAGTTACTTAGGTGGAGGCACTGAAGCTTTCTTT
CASSYLGGGTEAFF
>once|TRBD1|TRBV7-2|TRBJ1-6
TGTGCCAGCAGCTTAGCTCAGGGGGAGGATTCACCCCTCCACTTT
CASSLAQGEDSPLHF
>NA|NA|TRBV14|TRBJ2-7
TGTGCCAGCAGCCAAGCAGGGGTCGAGCAGTACTTC
CASSQAGVEQYF
>NA|TRBD1|TRBV7-9|TRBJ1-2
TGTGCCAGCAGCTTAGTGGGGCGGGACAGGGATGGCTACACCTTC
CASSLVGRDRDGYTF
>NA|NA|TRBV19|TRBJ2-3
TGTGCCAGTAGCTACACCCGGGGCACAGATACGCAGTATTTT
CASSYTRGTDTQYF
>NA|TRBD1|TRBV5-1|TRBJ1-4
TGCGCCAGCAGCCCCGGGACAGGGGGTGAAAAACTGTTTTTT
CASSPGTGGEKLFF
>NA|NA|TRBV25-1|TRBJ1-2
TGTGCCAGCAGGATGCGGGTGGGTGGCTACACCTTC
CASRMRVGGYTF
>NA|TRBD2|TRBV15|TRBJ2-1
TGTGCCACCAGCAGAGATCTGACTAGCGGGGGAGATAATGAGCAGTTCTTC
CATSRDLTSGGDNEQFF
>NA|NA|TRBV19|TRBJ1-2
TGTGCCAGTAGCCGGTCACAGGGTCGGAATGGCTACACCTTC
CASSRSQGRNGYTF
>few|TRBD2|TRBV6-1|TRBJ2-3
TGTGCCAGCAGTGGACCCGCTGTAGCGGGGTCTCACACAGATACGCAGTATTTT
CASSGPAVAGSHTDTQYF
>once|NA|TRBV4-1|TRBJ1-3
TGCGCCAGCAGCCAAGGAATTTCTGGACACCTCGATAGGGGAAACACCATATATTTT
CASSQGISGHLDRGNTIYF
>NA|TRBD1|TRBV5-8|TRBJ2-2
TGTGCCAGCAGCAAGACAGGGTCGAGCACCGGGGAGCTGTTTTTT
CASSKTGSSTGELFF
>few|NA|TRBV30|TRBJ1-6
TGTGCCTGGACCCGTAATTCACCCCTCCACTTT
CAWTRNSPLHF
>once|TRBD2|TRBV9|TRBJ2-3
TGTGCCAGCAGCGCCTGGGTGGCTAGCGGGGCAGATACGCAGTATTTT
CASSAWVASGADTQYF
>NA|NA|TRBV28|TRBJ2-2
TGTGCCAGCAGTTTATGGGGGATGGCTGAGGGTCCCGGGGAGCTGTTTTTT
CASSLWGMAEGPGELFF
>NA|TRBD1|TRBV6-2/TRBV6-3|TRBJ1-5
TGTGCCAGCAGTTCGACAGGGCAGAGTCAGCCCCAGCATTTT
CASSSTGQSQPQHF
>NA|TRBD1|TRBV5-6|TRBJ2-7
TGTGCCAGCAGCTACCTCAGGACAGGGGGTAACGAGCAGTACTTC
CASSYLRTGGNEQYF
>NA|NA|TRBV3-1/TRBV3-2|TRBJ1-5
TGTGCCAGCAGTCTTCACGGCGGGAATCAGCCCCAGCATTTT
CASSLHGGNQPQHF
>NA|NA|TRBV6-1|TRBJ2-3
TGTGCCAGCAGTGAAGGGCAGGCAGATACGCAGTATTTT
CASSEGQADTQYF
>NA|NA|TRBV10-3|TRBJ2-7
TGTGCCATCAGTTCATACCAGGGGAAAGGCTACGAGCAGTACTTC
CAISSYQGKGYEQYF
>NA|TRBD2|TRBV5-1|TRBJ2-7
TGCGCCAGCAGCCCTAGCGGGGGGGCTCTCAACGAGCAGTACTTC
CASSPSGGALNEQYF
>NA|NA|TRBV18|TRBJ1-2
TGTGCCAGCTCACCACAGGAGGAGGGCTACACCTTC
CASSPQEEGYTF
>NA|NA|TRBV3-1/TRBV3-2|TRBJ2-3
TGTGCCAGCAGCCCAGGGGCGGGTTGGGGCACAGATACGCAGTATTTT
CASSPGAGWGTDTQYF
>NA|NA|TRBV10-3|TRBJ1-3
TGTGCCACCAAGGGGGATGGAAACACCATATATTTT
CATKGDGNTIYF
>few|NA|TRBV9|TRBJ2-2
TGTGCCAGCAGCCCCACCAGTCGGGGACAGAACACCGGGGAGCTGTTTTTT
CASSPTSRGQNTGELFF
>NA|TRBD1|TRBV4-3|TRBJ1-1
TGCGCCAGCAGCCAAGATTGGGACAGGGGCCCCTCACTGACGACTGAAGCTTTCTTT
CASSQDWDRGPSLTTEAFF
>once|NA|TRBV6-1|TRBJ1-1
TGTGCCAGCAGTGAAGGGGGGCGCACTGAAGCTTTCTTT
CASSEGGRTEAFF
>NA|NA|TRBV12-3/TRBV12-4|TRBJ1-2
TGTGCCAGCAGTTTGGGAGCTAACTATGGCTACACCTTC
CASSLGANYGYTF
>NA|TRBD1|TRBV29-1|TRBJ2-1
TGCAGCGGCGCGCAGGGGGTAGCTAGGAATGAGCAGTTCTTC
CSGAQGVARNEQFF
>NA|TRBD1|TRBV27|TRBJ1-1
TGTGCCAGCAGTTTATCAGCAGGGGGCCCTTTAATGAACACTGAAGCTTTCTTT
CASSLSAGGPLMNTEAFF
>NA|NA|TRBV24-1|TRBJ2-3
TGTGCCACCAGTGATTTCCCCCCAGGGGATACGCAGTATTTT
CATSDFPPGDTQYF
>NA|TRBD1|TRBV15|TRBJ1-3
TGTGCCACCAGTCGAGGCGGGGGACAGGGGGCAGGAAACACCATATATTTT
CATSRGGGQGAGNTIYF